This entry is about one T cell receptor beta chain. What it binds is unknown. This sample was included in a study of T cell repertoires in cytomegalovirus infection. Study in general: The study used recently identified HLA-C-restricted and well-studied HLA-B-restricted CMV epitopes. Whole-study results and caveats: Ex vivo responses were dominated by HLA-C-restricted CMV-specific TCR beta clonotypes.

This CDR3 is built from 15 residues. J gave up 1 base and V 1 base, and 0 bases lay outside the gene matches. The germline V gene has CDR1 SGHTA and CDR2 FQGNSA. One entry per CDR3 protein, called by TCRdb with MiXCR from the reads. The sample contains roughly 120,000 distinct CDR3 sequences, 32% of which appear only once. The receptor's source is a human donor in good health (CMV status not recorded). Some clones in this sample may be carry-over from other donors' samples. The chain combines TRBV7-2 with TRBJ2-5, with 10 bases lining up with TRBD1. The sequencing here drew on CD8+ T cells from cultured PBMCs, taken from culture after CMV antigen stimulation. Written as DNA, the CDR3 is TGTGCCAGCAGCTTAGGACAGGGGGCCCAAGAGACCCAGTACTTC. Translation gives CASSLGQGAQETQYF.